The 8 T cell receptor beta chains below all came from one sample that was sequenced in a study of graft-versus-host responses after intestinal transplantation. This table comes from immunoSEQ multiplex PCR, and its TCRdb copy is limited to in-frame clones, with some not included. Of 100,000 to 110,000 clones listed, over 75% are singletons. No cognate antigen is known for these TCRs. Sequencing was performed on unstimulated CD4+ T cells sorted from spleen or lymph node cells, taken before transplant. The receptors here all came from a human donor who was the organ donor for an intestinal transplant.

The chain carries TRBV11-2 and TRBJ1-2, with D uncertain. V lost 6 bases and J 8 bases, leaving 25 bases between the germline ends. Germline CDR1 and CDR2: SGHAT and FQNNGV. The CDR3 spans 16 residues. The CDR3 DNA sequence: TGTGCCAGCAGACCTATAGCAGGACCGCGGACCGGGGGCTACACCTTC. Its translation: CASRPIAGPRTGGYTF.

This clone was picked up a small number of times. CDR3 in DNA: TGTGCCAGTAGTGCTAGGGAGCGGGGGGCAGAGACCCAGTACTTC. This encodes CASSARERGAETQYF. This chain connects TRBV19 to TRBJ2-5; TRBD2 matches 9 bases. Germline CDR1 reads LNHDA; CDR2 reads SQIVND (reference sequence). This CDR3 is 15 amino acids long. The V segment lost 5 bases and the J segment 4 bases; nucleotides outside the gene matches: 8.

J is TRBJ2-1 and V is TRBV7-3; 9 nucleotides align to TRBD2. The J segment lost 5 bases and the V segment lost 4 bases, leaving 27 bases of the junction unmatched. This CDR3 region has 22 residues. Germline V gene sequence: CDR1 SGHTA, CDR2 FQGTGA. The DNA for the CDR3 is TGTGCCAGCAGCTCCGATAGGTGGGCTAGCGGGGTTGGGGTGAGAGGTGACAATGAGCAGTTCTTC. This gives the protein CASSSDRWASGVGVRGDNEQFF. Drawing the rest from reference TRBV7-3 and TRBJ2-1, the complete variable domain is GAGVSQTPSNKVTEKGKYVELRCDPISGHTALYWYRQSLGQGPEFLIYFQGTGAADDSGLPNDRFFAVRPEGSVSTLKIQRTERGDSAVYLCASSSDRWASGVGVRGDNEQFFGPGTRLTVL.

The rearrangement joins TRBV9 to TRBJ1-6; D not resolved. The CDR3 consists of 14 residues. V was pared by 3 bases and J by 7 bases, with 11 bases between. Germline CDR1 and CDR2: SGDLS and YYNGEE. The CDR3, as DNA: TGTGCCAGCAGCGGAGGCCTTCGAAATTCACCCCTCCACTTT. This sequence encodes CASSGGLRNSPLHF.

The chain links TRBV18 to TRBJ1-1, with D possibly being TRBD1 (5 bases). Trimming took 0 bases from V and 6 from J, leaving 8 bases between them. The CDR3 loop spans 13 amino acids. CDR1 is KGHSH and CDR2 is LQKENI in the germline V gene. The CDR3 region has the DNA TGTGCCAGCTCACCACCTCACAGGTCTGAAGCTTTCTTT. Translation gives CASSPPHRSEAFF.

The chain joins TRBV6-5 to TRBJ1-2; D gene unclear. Germline V gene sequence: CDR1 MNHEY, CDR2 SVGAGI. The CDR3 has 15 residues. Trimming took off 5 bases at V and 3 bases at J, with 16 bases between the two ends. CDR3 sequence (DNA): TGTGCCAGCAGTCCTCGTGGTCCTCTACACTATGGCTACACCTTC. It is translated as CASSPRGPLHYGYTF.

Comments on this clone: In the same sample, other DNA sequences code for this CDR3. V is TRBV6-1 and J is TRBJ1-4; the match to TRBD1 covers 7 bases. Trimming at V came to 1 base and at J to 7 bases, leaving 3 bases not matched to a gene. This CDR3 region has 14 residues. CDR1 is MNHNS and CDR2 is SASEGT in the germline V gene. The CDR3 DNA sequence: TGTGCCAGCAGTGAAGGACAGGGTTTTGAAAAACTGTTTTTT. The encoded protein is CASSEGQGFEKLFF.

The chain uses TRBV18 and TRBJ1-4; no reliable D call. The V and J ends lost 2 bases and 7 bases respectively, with 5 bases between them. CDR1 and CDR2 (germline): KGHSH, LQKENI. The CDR3 is 12 residues long. CDR3 sequence: CASSPSGEKLFF. The DNA for the CDR3 is TGTGCCAGCTCACCATCCGGTGAAAAACTGTTTTTT.